The rows below give T cell receptor beta chains drawn from one sample of a study of post-analysis software for immune sequencing data. Using its own MiXCR run on the PCR reads, TCRdb lists one record per CDR3 protein. The table includes 750,000 to 950,000 distinct CDR3 sequences, approximately 53% detected once. Material for sequencing was blood. The receptors shown here come from a girl aged 10-17 years with multiple sclerosis. Both conserved end residues are trimmed from each CDR3. The D gene is left open where the match is weak.

j_call v_call d_call cdr3_aa
TRBJ2-5 TRBV28 . ASSLTATGLETQY
TRBJ2-3 TRBV20-1 TRBD2 SASFTSGLTDTQY
. TRBV5-1 . ASSFWCEQY
TRBJ2-7 TRBV12-3/TRBV12-4 TRBD1 ASSTGTGFSEQY
TRBJ2-1 TRBV20-1 TRBD2 SAKQTSGGDWRNEQF
TRBJ2-1 TRBV5-1 TRBD2 ASSRTSGRYDEQF
TRBJ1-6 TRBV9 . ASSVGTDRLVALH
TRBJ2-5 TRBV10-3 . AIRQGMGETQY
TRBJ2-1 TRBV15 TRBD1 ATSRYRDRNEQF
TRBJ2-7 TRBV5-5 TRBD1 ASSYGTVETQY
. TRBV29-1 TRBD1 SVGTGTPYEQY
TRBJ2-7 TRBV6-5 TRBD2 ASGLAVEQY
TRBJ2-6 TRBV29-1 . SVVQDGANVLT
TRBJ2-2 TRBV29-1 . SAPGLNTGELF
TRBJ1-2 TRBV25-1 . ASSERDTNYGYT
TRBJ2-7 TRBV4-2 TRBD1 ASSQDRQGANEQY
TRBJ2-7 TRBV20-1 TRBD1 SAKVTGGLYEQY
TRBJ2-7 TRBV3-1 TRBD1 ASSQDRLRGRQGAGEQY
TRBJ2-4 TRBV11-2 . ASSPIDRLAKNIQY
TRBJ2-7 TRBV5-1 . ASQDVRYEQY
TRBJ2-3 TRBV7-2 TRBD2 ASSLGVSGRSTDTQY
TRBJ1-1 TRBV11-2 . VSSVDLRGLPEAF
TRBJ2-5 TRBV6-5 . AARPGSGEETQY
TRBJ1-5 TRBV12-3/TRBV12-4 . ASSKQGDGNQPQH
TRBJ2-1 TRBV6-5 . ASSYEQFSYNEQF
TRBJ2-1 TRBV7-9 TRBD2 ASSFPGGGVHNEQF
TRBJ1-1 TRBV6-1 TRBD1 ASSPRTGFEAF
TRBJ2-1 TRBV5-1 . ASSPLRGYNEQF
TRBJ2-7 TRBV10-3 . AINDGASYEQY
TRBJ2-2 TRBV20-1 . SATPRANTGELF
TRBJ1-3 TRBV20-1 . SARGQREAGNTIY
TRBJ2-1 TRBV6-6 TRBD2 ASKGRESNEQF
. TRBV6-5 . AWSTGILETQY
TRBJ1-2 TRBV5-1 TRBD1 ASSLLQGNYGYT
TRBJ2-5 TRBV6-4 TRBD2 ASSVLRETSGSPPKETQY
TRBJ2-5 TRBV14 . ASSQDRADQETQY
TRBJ2-3 TRBV6-5 TRBD2 ASSYSASGRFADTQY
TRBJ1-1 TRBV25-1 . ASSEYTEAF
TRBJ2-3 TRBV7-9 . ASSLARGGDTDTQY
TRBJ2-7 TRBV5-1 TRBD1 ASSRRTGGFYEQY
TRBJ2-7 TRBV27 TRBD1 ASSFVTGQGIYEQY